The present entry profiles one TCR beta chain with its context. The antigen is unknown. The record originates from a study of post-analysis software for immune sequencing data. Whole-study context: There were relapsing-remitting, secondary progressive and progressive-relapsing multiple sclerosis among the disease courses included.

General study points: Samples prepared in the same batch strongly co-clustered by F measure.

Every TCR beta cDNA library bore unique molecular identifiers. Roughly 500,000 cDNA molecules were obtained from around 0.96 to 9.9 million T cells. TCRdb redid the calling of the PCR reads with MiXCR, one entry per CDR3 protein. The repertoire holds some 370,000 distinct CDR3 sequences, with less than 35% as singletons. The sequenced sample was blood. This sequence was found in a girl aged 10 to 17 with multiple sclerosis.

CDR3: CASSLVAGGNEQFF. The CDR3 region has the DNA TGCGCCAGCAGCTTGGTAGCGGGGGGGAATGAGCAGTTCTTC. The chain recombines TRBV5-1 with TRBJ2-1; 11 nucleotides line up with TRBD2. After removal of 0 bases from V and 7 bases from J, the junction contained 0 bases not matched to a gene. This CDR3 contains 14 residues. Per germline, CDR1 SGHRS and CDR2 YFSETQ.